The 16 T cell receptor beta chains presented below share a single source sample, sequenced in a study of low-dose radiotherapy and immunotherapy resistance in tumors. TRAV- and TRBV-specific primers were used for first-strand cDNA, which covered alpha and beta chains. The PCR that amplified TCRs ran for around 21 cycles, relying on a constant-region primer and a V-primer adapter. TCRdb called the reads again in MiXCR, with one record for every CDR3 protein. The sample shows about 12,000 distinct CDR3 sequences, 76% of them seen only once. All receptors derive from a human donor with advanced metastatic prostate, ovarian, gallbladder or colorectal cancer (not recorded which). This table probably holds off-target reads from a library built for another chain.

The chain combines TRBV24-1 with TRBJ2-7, with D possibly TRBD2 on 6 matching bases. There are 15 residues in the CDR3. Trimming stripped 3 bases from V and 6 bases from J, with 17 bases between. Germline values: CDR1 KGHDR, CDR2 SFDVKD. The CDR3 coding sequence is TGTGCCACCAGTGATGCACGTGGAGGGACCTCCGAGCAGTACTTC. Protein sequence: CATSDARGGTSEQYF.

The V and J genes are TRBV5-4 and TRBJ2-3; possible D gene TRBD1, 6 bases. Germline V gene data show CDR1 as SGHNT and CDR2 as YYREEE (reference sequence). V was cut by 0 bases and J by 0 bases, with 11 bases left in between. This CDR3 region has 16 residues. CDR3 in amino acids: CASSLARGVSTDTQYF. CDR3 sequence (DNA): TGTGCCAGCAGCTTGGCCAGGGGTGTTAGCACAGATACGCAGTATTTT.

V is TRBV6-5 and J is TRBJ2-5; 7 nucleotides line up with TRBD2. Germline V CDR1 and CDR2: MNHEY, SVGAGI. The CDR3 length is 14 residues. V was clipped by 4 bases and J by 7 bases; unmatched bases: 9. CDR3 coding DNA: TGTGCCAGCAGTTCAGGCGGGAGTCCAACGACCCAGTACTTC. Its translation is CASSSGGSPTTQYF.

The V call is TRBV28, the J call TRBJ2-1; no clear D gene. This CDR3 region has 13 residues. From germline, CDR1 is MDHEN and CDR2 SYDVKM. Trimming took 5 bases from V and 10 from J, leaving 15 bases between them. The CDR3 spells CASSPSGSEEQFF. The CDR3 DNA reads TGTGCCAGCAGTCCCTCCGGGTCTGAGGAGCAGTTCTTC. Based on the CDR3 plus reference TRBV28 and TRBJ2-1, the full variable domain is DVKVTQSSRYLVKRTGEKVFLECVQDMDHENMFWYRQDPGLGLRLIYFSYDVKMKEKGDIPEGYSVSREKKERFSLILESASTNQTSMYLCASSPSGSEEQFFGPGTRLTVL.

This clonotype has a single count. This rearrangement joins TRBV3-1 to TRBJ2-1; D not resolved. The CDR3 is 15 amino acids. V was pared by 4 bases and J by 8 bases, with 18 bases between. Germline loops: CDR1 LGHDT, CDR2 YNNKEL (reference sequence). The CDR3: CASSPGLVGSDEQFF. CDR3 DNA sequence: TGTGCCAGCAGCCCCGGTCTAGTGGGTTCCGATGAGCAGTTCTTC.

This clonotype was recorded only once. The gene calls are TRBV6-6 and TRBJ2-7; 13 bases agree with TRBD2. The CDR3 loop spans 16 amino acids. The junction had 7 bases not matched to a gene; V was cut back by 6 bases and J by 2 bases. Germline V gene sequence: CDR1 MNHNY, CDR2 SVGAGI (reference sequence). CDR3: CASRRTSGSVAYEQYF. DNA of the CDR3: TGTGCCAGCAGAAGGACTAGCGGGAGTGTCGCCTACGAGCAGTACTTC.

The rearrangement joins TRBV11-2 to TRBJ2-7, with TRBD1 as a possible D gene (6 bases). The ends were cut back, 0 bases at V and 2 bases at J, with 8 bases in the middle. Germline CDR1 is SGHAT and CDR2 is FQNNGV. The CDR3 extends over 14 amino acids. The CDR3 loop reads CASSLDSGAYEQYF. CDR3 bases: TGTGCCAGCAGCTTAGATTCAGGGGCCTACGAGCAGTACTTC.

The rearrangement uses TRBV7-2 and TRBJ1-2, with a weak D call TRBD1 (5 bases). CDR3 length: 14 residues. The V gene lost 5 bases and the J gene lost 5 bases, with 15 bases spanning the gap. Per the germline V gene, CDR1 is SGHTA and CDR2 is FQGNSA. CDR3 protein: CASSRQYGAYGYTF. In nucleotides, the CDR3 is TGTGCCAGCAGCCGACAGTATGGGGCTTATGGCTACACCTTC.

V gene TRBV5-4 combines with J gene TRBJ2-1; TRBD2 matches 9 bases. CDR3 length: 15 residues. V lost 4 bases, J lost 5 bases, and 7 bases stayed unmatched. The germline V gene has CDR1 SGHNT and CDR2 YYREEE (reference sequence). This CDR3 is CASSTSSGKNNEQFF. CDR3 DNA sequence: TGTGCCAGCAGCACCTCTAGCGGGAAGAACAATGAGCAGTTCTTC. The whole variable domain, filled in from reference TRBV5-4 and TRBJ2-1, reads ETGVTQSPTHLIKTRGQQVTLRCSSQSGHNTVSWYQQALGQGPQFIFQYYREEENGRGNFPPRFSGLQFPNYSSELNVNALELDDSALYLCASSTSSGKNNEQFFGPGTRLTVL.

The gene calls are TRBV20-1 and TRBJ2-7; 9 bases fit TRBD2. The CDR3 sequence is 18 residues long. With 4 bases clipped from V and 6 bases from J, the junction kept 22 bases outside the gene matches. Germline CDR1 reads DFQATT; CDR2 reads SNEGSKA (reference sequence). CDR3 DNA: TGCAGTGCTATTACTCCAAATCCCGGGGGCGGGAGGGCAGGCGAGCAGTACTTC. Translation gives CSAITPNPGGGRAGEQYF.

The gene calls are TRBV6-2 or TRBV6-3 and TRBJ2-3, with a possible D match to TRBD2 (5 bases). The ends were cut back, 10 bases at V and 2 bases at J, with 16 bases in the middle. The CDR3 runs 14 residues. Germline lookup yields CDR1 MNHEY and CDR2 SVGEGT. In DNA, the CDR3 is TGTGCCACTCTACTAGTCCCTTCCACAGATACGCAGTATTTT. The encoded protein is CATLLVPSTDTQYF.

The rearrangement links TRBV7-2 to TRBJ2-6; D gene unclear. Germline loops: CDR1 SGHTA, CDR2 FQGNSA. There are 15 residues in the CDR3. The V end was cut by 5 bases, the J end by 2 bases, with 10 bases between. CDR3: CASSTGGAGANVLTF. For the CDR3, the DNA is TGTGCCAGCAGCACCGGTGGGGCTGGGGCCAACGTCCTGACTTTC.

CDR3 in DNA: TGTGCCAGCAGCTTAGGAGAAGTAGAAAAACTGTTTTTT. Protein: CASSLGEVEKLFF. V gene TRBV11-2 combines with J gene TRBJ1-4; D remains ambiguous. The germline CDR1 and CDR2 sequences are SGHAT and FQNNGV. Deletions cut 1 base from V and 8 bases from J, with 8 bases between. This CDR3 has 13 amino acids.

V and J are TRBV20-1 and TRBJ2-4, with a tentative D call TRBD1 (5 bases). The CDR3 spans 14 residues. Germline V CDR1 and CDR2: DFQATT, SNEGSKA (reference sequence). V lost 3 bases and J lost 5, with 14 bases in between. The CDR3 sequence: CSARPGSGQNIQYF. The CDR3 DNA follows: TGCAGTGCTAGGCCAGGGTCAGGACAAAACATTCAGTACTTC.

The gene calls are TRBV19 and TRBJ2-2; possibly TRBD2 for D (6 bases). The CDR3 is 12 amino acids. V was pared by 7 bases and J by 9 bases, with 12 bases between. Germline V CDR1 and CDR2: LNHDA, SQIVND (reference sequence). The CDR3 region has the DNA TGTGCCAGTACCAAGGAGGGAAGGGAGCTGTTTTTT. This translates into CASTKEGRELFF.

This clonotype was seen more than once but under ten times. J is TRBJ2-1 and V is TRBV28, with 15 bases fitting TRBD2. Per germline, CDR1 MDHEN and CDR2 SYDVKM. This CDR3 comprises 18 residues. J gave up 3 bases and V 4 bases, and 7 bases lay outside the gene matches. The CDR3 protein is CASSSGTSGRSDYNEQFF. The CDR3 nucleotides read TGTGCCAGCAGTTCGGGGACTAGCGGGAGGTCGGACTACAATGAGCAGTTCTTC.